The clone carrying this T cell receptor (beta chain) occurred a few times. This sample was taken from a study of cytomegalovirus exposure and HLA in healthy donors. Trimming removed 0 bases from V and 4 bases from J; junction bases left unmatched: 15. This CDR3 comprises 19 residues. Germline CDR1 reads ENHRY; CDR2 reads SYGVKD. 13 Jbeta primers and 60 Vbeta primers were used for the PCR. Here immunoSEQ multiplex PCR was the method, and the copy in TCRdb shows in-frame clones only, minus some. The data show 140,000 to 150,000 clones, roughly a tenth seen once. The source of this sequence is a male donor in good health and CMV-seronegative. V and J are TRBV10-3 and TRBJ1-2; 9 bases are a match to TRBD1. The sequenced sample was PBMCs. The chain's CDR3 is CAISESPDRDRVPSYGYTF. CDR3 nucleotide sequence: TGTGCCATCAGTGAGTCCCCAGACCGGGACAGGGTCCCTAGCTATGGCTACACCTTC.